These 7 T cell receptor beta chains came from one sample sequenced in a study of T-cell memory formation after mild COVID-19. TCRdb recomputed calls from the 5' RACE reads with MiXCR, one row per CDR3 protein. The sample lists fewer than 700,000 distinct CDR3 sequences, under 20% seen once, with about 12% in the top ten. Sequencing was performed on PBMCs or a T cell subset sorted from them (not recorded which). These receptors all come from an adult woman who had mild COVID-19 (a few samples of this study predate the infection). Cell type and time point are not known.

This chain joins TRBV30 and TRBJ1-1, with 10 bases fitting TRBD1. The V gene's germline CDR1 is GTSNPN and CDR2 SVGIG (reference sequence). The V segment lost 3 bases and the J segment 8 bases; nucleotides outside the gene matches: 6. The CDR3 is 13 residues long. Written as DNA, the CDR3 is TGTGCCTGGAGCGGACAGGGGGATTCCGAAGCTTTCTTT. It specifies CAWSGQGDSEAFF.

The rearrangement links TRBV5-6 to TRBJ1-2; D call uncertain. Trimming shortened V by 4 bases and J by 4 bases, and 11 bases separated the two germline ends. The CDR3 consists of 13 residues. The germline V gene encodes CDR1 SGHDT and CDR2 YYEEEE. The DNA for the CDR3 is TGTGCCAGCAGCCCGGGTGGTGTCTATGGCTACACCTTC. It encodes CASSPGGVYGYTF. Based on the CDR3 plus reference TRBV5-6 and TRBJ1-2, the full variable domain is DAGVTQSPTHLIKTRGQQVTLRCSPKSGHDTVSWYQQALGQGPQFIFQYYEEEERQRGNFPDRFSGHQFPNYSSELNVNALLLGDSALYLCASSPGGVYGYTFGSGTRLTVV.

V usage is TRBV5-5 and J usage is TRBJ1-2; TRBD1 is a possible D gene (6 bases). Germline loops: CDR1 SGHKS, CDR2 YYEKEE (reference sequence). This CDR3 has 14 residues. Trimming removed 7 bases from V and 8 bases from J, with 21 bases in between. CDR3 nucleotide sequence: TGTGCCAGCTTTGGACAGCGGATGCTTCGGGGCTACACCTTC. It specifies CASFGQRMLRGYTF.

This clonotype has ten or more counts. V is TRBV5-1 and J is TRBJ2-3, with 15 bases that match TRBD2. The CDR3 runs to 18 residues. Germline loops: CDR1 SGHRS, CDR2 YFSETQ. V trimming: 0 bases; J trimming: 4 bases; junction bases outside the gene matches: 6. CDR3 DNA: TGCGCCAGCAGCTTGGGGACTAGCGGGAGGGCCGGGTCAGATACGCAGTATTTT. This translates into CASSLGTSGRAGSDTQYF.

This clonotype has a handful of counts. This rearrangement joins TRBV6-2 or TRBV6-3 to TRBJ1-1; D ambiguous. Germline lookup yields CDR1 MNHEY and CDR2 SVGEGT. The CDR3 contains 14 residues. V lost 6 bases to trimming and J lost 2 bases, with 13 bases between them. CDR3 amino acids: CASSPEWGNTEAFF. CDR3 nucleotides: TGTGCCAGCAGCCCGGAATGGGGTAACACTGAAGCTTTCTTT.

This clonotype has more than one count but fewer than ten. This chain uses TRBV6-2 or TRBV6-3 with TRBJ1-1, with D uncertain. Germline CDR1 and CDR2: MNHEY and SVGEGT. Trimming cost V 2 bases and J 1 base, with 14 bases left between them. There are 16 residues in the CDR3. The DNA of the CDR3 is TGTGCCAGCAGTTACCAGCTTGGGTCTGGGAACACTGAAGCTTTCTTT. It translates to CASSYQLGSGNTEAFF.

This clonotype was seen a few times. The V call is TRBV2, the J call TRBJ2-7, with unresolved D. V was clipped by 6 bases and J by 4 bases, with 10 bases between them. The CDR3 is 12 residues long. Germline values: CDR1 SNHLY, CDR2 FYNNEI. The CDR3 sequence is CASRIDPYEQYF. The CDR3 bases are TGTGCCAGCAGGATAGACCCATACGAGCAGTACTTC.